This TCR beta chain was observed in a study of lymphopenia after photon versus proton radiotherapy (dated by TCRdb to between 2018 and 2021). As for the study more broadly: The immunological effects of photon versus proton radiation therapy were compared in patients with gastrointestinal tumors who developed high-grade lymphopenia. The study was designed to characterize how the impact on the immune system differs between the two radiation modalities. The cohort comprised 20 or so patients with gastrointestinal tumors who received either photon or proton therapy and then developed lymphopenia.

Study-level results and caveats: The survival association was assessed only in patients who died, and better survival with proton therapy was presented by the authors as a possibility rather than a demonstrated result. Relative stability during treatment was observed in proton-treated patients, whereas loss of naive T cells and TCR diversity and gain of effector/memory populations were observed in photon-treated patients. After the lymphocyte count nadir, oligoclonal expansion, especially of CD8+ Temra cells, was observed in photon-treated repertoires, and the drop in diversity was driven by this expansion. Across the cohort, a larger post-nadir drop in TCR diversity was inversely correlated with overall survival time among patients who died.

Library creation used the immunoSEQ multiplex PCR assay. T cell repertoires were profiled with deep sequencing of rearranged TCR beta loci together with multiparametric flow cytometry. TCRdb limited this immuneACCESS table to in-frame rearrangements with V and J called. A share of clones is missing; checked studies link under half to unresolved V genes, and the rest is unexplained. Counted in this sample were about 45,000 clones; less than 90% of them appeared once. 2.2% of the sample rests with the top ten. As to this clone: What this receptor recognizes is not known. No clone much larger than this one lies a single base away; base qualities are absent.

After removal of 1 base from V and 4 bases from J, the junction retains 7 bases not matched to a gene. In the germline V gene (reference sequence), CDR1 corresponds to GTSNPN and CDR2 to SVGIG. The CDR3 goes from the cysteine to the phenylalanine over 14 residues. The retained sequence is limited to the CDR3, 42 bases, with the frame set at the first base. The rearranged chain carries TRBV30 and TRBJ2-7, and 7 junctional nucleotides match TRBD2. The source is a man in his forties or fifties with gastric cancer. The input for sequencing was peripheral blood, taken from a patient treated with photon-based radiotherapy. CDR3 reads: CAWSGSGAPYEQYF. The sequenced DNA is TGTGCCTGGAGTGGAAGCGGGGCCCCTTACGAGCAGTACTTC.